This T cell receptor (beta chain) was recovered during a study of radiation and T cells in renal cell carcinoma. General study points: From baseline, blood top tumor clonotypes peaked at 2 weeks post-radiation.

The V end lost 4 bases, the J end lost 16 bases, and 17 bases lay between the germline ends. The CDR3 length is 12 residues. The germline gives CDR1 SGHTA, CDR2 FQGNSA. Profiled with immunoSEQ multiplex PCR; TCRdb holds only in-frame clones, not every one. The sample consists of roughly 130,000 clones, approximately 90% of them appearing once. Noted time point: baseline pretreatment blood. As for treatment: 15 Gy SBRT to primary tumor, nephrectomy 4 weeks later. Details on this clone: Antigen: not known.

The sequencing used blood, collected from a patient whose treatment included radiotherapy and nephrectomy. The origin of this receptor is a woman aged 50 to 65 with renal cell carcinoma. V and J are TRBV7-2 and TRBJ2-4, with D possibly matching TRBD1 (6 bases). CDR3 region: CASSSQGPALYF. As DNA, the CDR3 is TGTGCCAGCAGCTCACAGGGACCTGCCCTATACTTC.